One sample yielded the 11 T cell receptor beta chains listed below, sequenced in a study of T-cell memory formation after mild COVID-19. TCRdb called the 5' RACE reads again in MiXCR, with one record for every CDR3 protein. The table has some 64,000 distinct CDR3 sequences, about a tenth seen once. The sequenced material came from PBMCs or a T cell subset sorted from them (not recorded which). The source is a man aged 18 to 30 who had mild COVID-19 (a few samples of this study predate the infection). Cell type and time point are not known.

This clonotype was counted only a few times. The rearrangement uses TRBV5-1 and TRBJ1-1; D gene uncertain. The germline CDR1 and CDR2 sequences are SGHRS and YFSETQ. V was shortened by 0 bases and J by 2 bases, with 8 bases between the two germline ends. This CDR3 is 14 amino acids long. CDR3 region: CASSLGPGNTEAFF. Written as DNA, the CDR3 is TGCGCCAGCAGCTTGGGGCCAGGCAACACTGAAGCTTTCTTT.

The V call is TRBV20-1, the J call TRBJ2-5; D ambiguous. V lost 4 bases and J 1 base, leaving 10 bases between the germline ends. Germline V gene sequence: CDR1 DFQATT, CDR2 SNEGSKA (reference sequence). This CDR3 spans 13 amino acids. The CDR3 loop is CSATGPSQETQYF. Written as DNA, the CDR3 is TGCAGTGCTACCGGTCCTTCCCAAGAGACCCAGTACTTC.

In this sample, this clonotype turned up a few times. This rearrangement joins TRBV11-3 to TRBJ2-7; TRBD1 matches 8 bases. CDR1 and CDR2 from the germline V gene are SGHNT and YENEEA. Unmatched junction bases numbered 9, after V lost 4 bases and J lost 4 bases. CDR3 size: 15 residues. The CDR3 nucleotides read TGTGCCAGCAGCTCGGAATCAGGGGGCCATTACGAGCAGTACGTC. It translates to CASSSESGGHYEQYV.

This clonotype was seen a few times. The CDR3 protein is CASSHPVVAAYNEQFF. CDR3 nucleotide sequence: TGCGCCAGCAGCCACCCGGTGGTAGCGGCCTACAATGAGCAGTTCTTC. The chain couples TRBV4-1 to TRBJ2-1, with D possibly being TRBD2 (6 bases). The CDR3 has 16 residues. Trimming pared 3 bases from V and 2 bases from J, leaving 14 bases between. Germline CDR1 MGHRA, CDR2 YSYEKL.

The CDR3 protein is CSAPIQRSSYNEQFF. CDR3 sequence (DNA): TGCAGTGCCCCCATCCAGAGGAGCTCCTACAATGAGCAGTTCTTC. The rearrangement uses TRBV20-1 and TRBJ2-1; D uncertain. Germline CDR1 and CDR2: DFQATT and SNEGSKA (reference sequence). V was trimmed by 6 bases and J by 0 bases, leaving 15 bases between them. This CDR3 comprises 15 residues.

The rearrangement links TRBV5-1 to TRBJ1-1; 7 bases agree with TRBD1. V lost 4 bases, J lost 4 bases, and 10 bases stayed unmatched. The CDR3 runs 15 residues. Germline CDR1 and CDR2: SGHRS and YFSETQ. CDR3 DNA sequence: TGCGCCAGCAGCGGGGCATGGGCAGGGGGCACTGAAGCTTTCTTT. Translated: CASSGAWAGGTEAFF. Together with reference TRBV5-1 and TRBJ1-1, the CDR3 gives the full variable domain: KAGVTQTPRYLIKTRGQQVTLSCSPISGHRSVSWYQQTPGQGLQFLFEYFSETQRNKGNFPGRFSGRQFSNSRSEMNVSTLELGDSALYLCASSGAWAGGTEAFFGQGTRLTVV.

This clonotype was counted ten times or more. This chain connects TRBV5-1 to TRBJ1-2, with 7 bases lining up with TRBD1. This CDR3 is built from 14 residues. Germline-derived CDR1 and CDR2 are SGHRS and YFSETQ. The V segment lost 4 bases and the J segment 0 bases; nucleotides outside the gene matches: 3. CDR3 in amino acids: CASSVGTANYGYTF. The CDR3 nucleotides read TGCGCCAGCAGCGTCGGGACAGCTAACTATGGCTACACCTTC.

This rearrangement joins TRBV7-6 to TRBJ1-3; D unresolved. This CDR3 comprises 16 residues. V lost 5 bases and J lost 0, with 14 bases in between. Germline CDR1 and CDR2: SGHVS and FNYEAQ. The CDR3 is CASSARLDRSGNTIYF. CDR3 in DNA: TGTGCCAGCAGCGCGAGATTGGACCGCTCTGGAAACACCATATATTTT.

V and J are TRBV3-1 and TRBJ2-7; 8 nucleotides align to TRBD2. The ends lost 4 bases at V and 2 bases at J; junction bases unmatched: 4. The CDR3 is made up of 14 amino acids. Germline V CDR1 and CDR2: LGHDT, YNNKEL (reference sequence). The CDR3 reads CASSPGGAAYEQYF. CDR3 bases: TGTGCCAGCAGCCCGGGGGGGGCCGCCTACGAGCAGTACTTC.

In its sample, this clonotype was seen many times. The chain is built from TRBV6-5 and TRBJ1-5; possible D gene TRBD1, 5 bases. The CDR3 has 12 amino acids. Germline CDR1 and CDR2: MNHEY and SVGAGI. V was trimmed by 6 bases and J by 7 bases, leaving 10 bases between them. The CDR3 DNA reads TGTGCCAGCAGCCAGGGTAGGCAGCCCCAGCATTTT. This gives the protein CASSQGRQPQHF.

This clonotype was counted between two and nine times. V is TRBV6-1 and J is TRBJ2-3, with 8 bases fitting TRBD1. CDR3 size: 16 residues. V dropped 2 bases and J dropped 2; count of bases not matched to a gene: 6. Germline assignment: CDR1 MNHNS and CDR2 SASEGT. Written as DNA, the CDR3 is TGTGCCAGCAGTGAAAGGAAGGACAGGGTCACAGATACGCAGTATTTT. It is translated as CASSERKDRVTDTQYF.